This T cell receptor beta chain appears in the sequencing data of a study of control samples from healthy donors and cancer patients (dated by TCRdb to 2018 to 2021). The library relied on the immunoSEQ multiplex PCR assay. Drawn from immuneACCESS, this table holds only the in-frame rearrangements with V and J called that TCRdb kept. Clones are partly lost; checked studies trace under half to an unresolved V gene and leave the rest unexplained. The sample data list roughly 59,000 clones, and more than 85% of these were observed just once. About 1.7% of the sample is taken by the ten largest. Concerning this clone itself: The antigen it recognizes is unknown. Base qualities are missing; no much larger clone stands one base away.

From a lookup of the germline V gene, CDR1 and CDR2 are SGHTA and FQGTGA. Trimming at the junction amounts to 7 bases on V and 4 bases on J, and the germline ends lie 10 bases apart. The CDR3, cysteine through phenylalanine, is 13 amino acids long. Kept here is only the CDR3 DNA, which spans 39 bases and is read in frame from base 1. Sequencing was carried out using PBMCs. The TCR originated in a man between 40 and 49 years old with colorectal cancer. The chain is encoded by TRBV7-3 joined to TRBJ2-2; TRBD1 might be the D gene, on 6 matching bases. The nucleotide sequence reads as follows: TGTGCCAGCAAAACAGGGATCACCGGGGAGCTGTTTTTT. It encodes CASKTGITGELFF. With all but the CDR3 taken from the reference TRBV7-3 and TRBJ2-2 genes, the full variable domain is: GAGVSQTPSNKVTEKGKYVELRCDPISGHTALYWYRQSLGQGPEFLIYFQGTGAADDSGLPNDRFFAVRPEGSVSTLKIQRTERGDSAVYLCASKTGITGELFFGEGSRLTVL.